This entry lists 24 T cell receptor beta chains sequenced from one sample in a study of blood T cells in healthy people across ages. Together with a sample-barcoded 5' primer, a J-beta primer mix was included in a second PCR lasting about 6 to 11 cycles. MiXCR was run by TCRdb on the 5' RACE reads, yielding one entry per CDR3 protein. The top ten hold around 22% of the sample, which has some 710,000 distinct CDR3 sequences, 22% seen once. The sample was blood. All receptors derive from a man between 70 and 80 years old in good health.

This clonotype was detected only a few times. CDR3 DNA sequence: TGCAGCGTTGAAAGACTAGCCCCCACAGATACGCAGTATTTT. Its protein is CSVERLAPTDTQYF. The V gene is TRBV29-1, the J gene TRBJ2-3, with TRBD2 matching 7 bases. J was trimmed by 2 bases and V by 2 bases; bases with no gene match: 4. This CDR3 contains 14 residues. Per the germline V gene, CDR1 is SQVTM and CDR2 is ANQGSEA.

The CDR3 here is CASSRGQGIGYGYTF. CDR3 bases: TGCGCCAGCAGCAGGGGACAGGGTATTGGCTATGGCTACACCTTC. The chain has TRBV5-1 and TRBJ1-2, with 9 bases identical to TRBD1. The germline CDR1 and CDR2 sequences are SGHRS and YFSETQ. V was pared by 4 bases and J by 4 bases, with 8 bases of the junction left unmatched. The CDR3 has 15 residues.

This clonotype was detected ten times or more. The genes are TRBV29-1 and TRBJ2-4, with 7 bases identical to TRBD1. The CDR3 sequence is 11 residues long. Per the germline V gene, CDR1 is SQVTM and CDR2 is ANQGSEA. The V and J ends lost 8 bases and 11 bases, in that order; junction bases with no gene match: 9. CDR3: CSSYRGSVQYF. CDR3 sequence (DNA): TGCAGCAGTTACAGGGGTTCTGTTCAGTACTTC.

This clonotype was observed a handful of times. This chain connects TRBV6-2 or TRBV6-3 to TRBJ2-7; unclear D gene. This CDR3 region has 16 residues. V was pared by 2 bases and J by 4 bases, with 18 bases between. Germline V gene lookup returns CDR1 MNHEY and CDR2 SVGEGT. The CDR3 is CASSYPIYRVSYEQYF. The CDR3 DNA is TGTGCCAGCAGTTACCCTATTTACCGGGTTTCATACGAGCAGTACTTC.

V is TRBV20-1 and J is TRBJ1-1; unclear D gene. Germline-derived CDR1 and CDR2 are DFQATT and SNEGSKA (reference sequence). CDR3 size: 14 residues. Trimming stripped 4 bases from V and 1 base from J, with 13 bases between. The CDR3 spells CSATKQRKNTEAFF. The CDR3 DNA reads TGCAGTGCTACTAAACAGCGAAAGAACACTGAAGCTTTCTTT.

In its sample, this clonotype was seen many times. This rearrangement joins TRBV29-1 to TRBJ1-3; D possibly corresponds to TRBD1 (6 bases). Germline loops: CDR1 SQVTM, CDR2 ANQGSEA. CDR3 length: 14 amino acids. Between the trimmed V and J ends, which lost 2 bases and 0 bases, there was a span of 8 bases. The CDR3 nucleotides are TGCAGCGTTGAATCCAGGGGCTCTGGAAACACCATATATTTT. This codes for CSVESRGSGNTIYF.

The sample holds a few counts of this clonotype. The V call is TRBV12-3 or TRBV12-4, the J call TRBJ2-5, with D possibly matching TRBD1 (5 bases). Matching the DNA end better, TRBJ2-7 makes the J call doubtful. The CDR3 consists of 14 residues. CDR3 sequence (DNA): TGTGCCAGCAGTTTGTTGACAGTTTCCTACGAGCAGTACTTC. Protein: CASSLLTVSYEQYF.

This clonotype turned up a few times. The V gene is TRBV11-2, the J gene TRBJ2-3; D is ambiguous. Looked up from germline, CDR1 is SGHAT and CDR2 is FQNNGV. V lost 2 bases, J lost 1 base, and 10 bases lay in between. The CDR3 is 15 residues long. CDR3 nucleotide sequence: TGTGCCAGCAGCTTAAATGGGATTGGCACAGATACGCAGTATTTT. This encodes CASSLNGIGTDTQYF.

V and J are TRBV20-1 and TRBJ2-1, with 8 bases fitting TRBD1. This CDR3 spans 13 amino acids. Per germline, CDR1 DFQATT and CDR2 SNEGSKA (reference sequence). After removal of 6 bases from V and 5 bases from J, the junction contained 6 bases not matched to a gene. The DNA of the CDR3 is TGCAGTGCCCAGGACAGGGCTAACAATGAGCAGTTCTTC. Amino acid sequence: CSAQDRANNEQFF.

This clonotype was observed a few times. This sequence joins TRBV20-1 and TRBJ1-2, with D tentatively TRBD1 (5 bases). Between the trimmed V and J ends, which lost 5 bases and 0 bases, there was a span of 10 bases. The CDR3 loop spans 13 amino acids. Germline V gene lookup returns CDR1 DFQATT and CDR2 SNEGSKA (reference sequence). CDR3 sequence: CSAQVGANYGYTF. CDR3 sequence (DNA): TGCAGTGCTCAGGTGGGGGCTAACTATGGCTACACCTTC.

The sample holds one count of this clonotype. A junction end diverges from the germline sequence, so it may reflect a read error. The V call is TRBV20-1, the J call TRBJ1-4; D is unresolved. The CDR3 runs 15 residues. The germline V gene has CDR1 DFQATT and CDR2 SNEGSKA (reference sequence). The CDR3 region has the DNA TGCAGTGCTCCCACGGGAGGAACAACCAATGAAAAACTGTTTTTT. Amino acid sequence: CSAPTGGTTNEKLFF.

The CDR3 here is CASSSQSGRQETQYF. For the CDR3, the DNA is TGTGCCAGCAGCTCTCAATCGGGCAGACAAGAGACCCAGTACTTC. V gene TRBV11-3 combines with J gene TRBJ2-5; D not certain. The length of the CDR3 is 15 residues. Germline V gene sequence: CDR1 SGHNT, CDR2 YENEEA. V lost 4 bases and J lost 2, with 14 bases in between.

The rearrangement links TRBV20-1 to TRBJ1-6, with 7 bases fitting TRBD1. Germline CDR1 reads DFQATT; CDR2 reads SNEGSKA (reference sequence). With 4 bases clipped from V and 8 bases from J, the junction kept 8 bases outside the gene matches. The length of the CDR3 is 14 residues. This CDR3 reads CSATQRDRDSPLHF. As DNA, the CDR3 is TGCAGTGCTACCCAAAGGGACAGAGATTCACCCCTCCACTTT.

This clonotype was found a few times. The rearrangement links TRBV5-6 to TRBJ1-2; 7 bases agree with TRBD1. J gave up 2 bases and V 4 bases, and 5 bases lay outside the gene matches. CDR1 is SGHDT, CDR2 YYEEEE, per germline. There are 14 residues in the CDR3. The CDR3 is CASSTPGQNYGYTF. The CDR3 coding sequence is TGTGCCAGCAGCACCCCGGGACAGAACTATGGCTACACCTTC.

The chain couples TRBV24-1 to TRBJ2-2, with 8 bases matching TRBD1. The germline gives CDR1 KGHDR, CDR2 SFDVKD. The CDR3 contains 15 residues. After removal of 2 bases from V and 5 bases from J, the junction contained 3 bases not matched to a gene. Written as DNA, the CDR3 is TGTGCCACCAGTGATTGGACAGGGAAAACCGGGGAGCTGTTTTTT. Protein sequence: CATSDWTGKTGELFF.

The chain is built from TRBV28 and TRBJ1-5, with D unresolved. CDR3 length: 10 amino acids. Germline lookup yields CDR1 MDHEN and CDR2 SYDVKM. V was cut by 5 bases and J by 5 bases, with 1 base left in between. The CDR3 loop is CASSDQPQHF. The CDR3 DNA reads as TGTGCCAGCAGTGATCAGCCCCAGCATTTT.

This clonotype was seen only a few times. The V gene is TRBV5-1, the J gene TRBJ2-5; D not certain. Germline-derived CDR1 and CDR2 are SGHRS and YFSETQ. V was shortened by 0 bases and J by 1 base, with 7 bases between the two germline ends. This CDR3 has 14 amino acids. CDR3 nucleotide sequence: TGCGCCAGCAGCTTGGTAGAGGCCCAAGAGACCCAGTACTTC. This gives the protein CASSLVEAQETQYF.

V usage is TRBV5-1 and J usage is TRBJ2-4, with D perhaps matching TRBD1 (6 bases). V lost 3 bases and J 8 bases, leaving 9 bases between the germline ends. This CDR3 is built from 12 residues. Germline V gene lookup returns CDR1 SGHRS and CDR2 YFSETQ. DNA of the CDR3: TGCGCCAGCAGCTACAACAGGGACATTCAGTACTTC. Translating gives CASSYNRDIQYF.

Ten or more counts support this clonotype. This chain joins TRBV12-3 or TRBV12-4 and TRBJ2-3, with no clear D. V was trimmed by 1 base and J by 5 bases, leaving 1 base between them. This CDR3 spans 11 amino acids. The CDR3 sequence is CASSLVDTQYF. The CDR3 bases are TGTGCCAGCAGTTTAGTAGATACGCAGTATTTT.

The chain's CDR3 is CATSITGGNTEAFF. CDR3 coding DNA: TGTGCCACCAGCATCACAGGCGGGAACACTGAAGCTTTCTTT. The chain has TRBV15 and TRBJ1-1; perhaps TRBD1 as D (5 bases). The germline gives CDR1 LNHNV, CDR2 YYDKDF (reference sequence). The CDR3 is made up of 14 amino acids. Trimming pared 4 bases from V and 1 base from J, leaving 10 bases between.

This clonotype has at least ten counts. The gene calls are TRBV10-3 and TRBJ2-7, with D tentatively TRBD1 (6 bases). The CDR3 is 11 residues long. V lost 9 bases to trimming and J lost 5 bases, with 11 bases between them. Germline lookup yields CDR1 ENHRY and CDR2 SYGVKD. The CDR3 DNA is TGTGCCATTAATAACAGGGACGAGCAGTACTTC. It translates to CAINNRDEQYF.

This chain links TRBV19 with TRBJ2-7, with a possible D match to TRBD2 (5 bases). Germline V gene lookup returns CDR1 LNHDA and CDR2 SQIVND (reference sequence). Trimming removed 3 bases at V and 1 base at J, with 7 bases between. This CDR3 has 13 amino acids. The CDR3 sequence is CASSIGGSYEQYF. For the CDR3, the DNA is TGTGCCAGTAGTATCGGCGGGTCCTACGAGCAGTACTTC. Looking up the rest from reference TRBV19 and TRBJ2-7 gives the full variable domain: DGGITQSPKYLFRKEGQNVTLSCEQNLNHDAMYWYRQDPGQGLRLIYYSQIVNDFQKGDIAEGYSVSREKKESFPLTVTSAQKNPTAFYLCASSIGGSYEQYFGPGTRLTVT.

This chain uses TRBV21-1 with TRBJ2-1. The closer fit of TRBJ2-7 to the DNA end suggests the J call may be wrong. TRBV21-1 is assigned pseudogene status. This CDR3 comprises 11 residues. The CDR3 bases are TGTGCCAGCAGCGGACCCTACGAGCAGTACTTC. Amino acids: CASSGPYEQYF.

The CDR3 nucleotides read TGTGCCAGCAGTCCGTACGGGCTAGTCAATGAGCAGTTCTTC. It encodes CASSPYGLVNEQFF. This chain joins TRBV27 and TRBJ2-1; D unclear. V was trimmed by 5 bases and J by 6 bases, leaving 14 bases between them. Germline V lookup: CDR1 MNHEY, CDR2 SMNVEV (reference sequence). The CDR3 consists of 14 residues.